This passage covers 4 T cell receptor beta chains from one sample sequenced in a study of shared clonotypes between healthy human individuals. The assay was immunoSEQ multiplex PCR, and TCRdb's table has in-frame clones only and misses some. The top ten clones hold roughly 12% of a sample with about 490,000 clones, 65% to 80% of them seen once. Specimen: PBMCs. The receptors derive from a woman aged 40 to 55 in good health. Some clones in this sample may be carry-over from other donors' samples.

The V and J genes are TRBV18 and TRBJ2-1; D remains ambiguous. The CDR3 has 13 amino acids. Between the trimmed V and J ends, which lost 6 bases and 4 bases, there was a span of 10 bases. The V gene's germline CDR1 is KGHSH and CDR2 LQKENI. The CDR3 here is CASSPGPYNEQFF. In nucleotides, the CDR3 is TGTGCCAGCTCCCCCGGGCCGTACAATGAGCAGTTCTTC. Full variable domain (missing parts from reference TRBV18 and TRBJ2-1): NAGVMQNPRHLVRRRGQEARLRCSPMKGHSHVYWYRQLPEEGLKFMVYLQKENIIDESGMPKERFSAEFPKEGPSILRIQQVVRGDSAAYFCASSPGPYNEQFFGPGTRLTVL.

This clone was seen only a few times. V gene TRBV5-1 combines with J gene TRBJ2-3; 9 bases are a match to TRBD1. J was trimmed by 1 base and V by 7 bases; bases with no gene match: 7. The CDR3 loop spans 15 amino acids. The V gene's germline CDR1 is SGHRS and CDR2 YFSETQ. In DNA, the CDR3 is TGCGCCAGCGCTGTGGGACAGGGACGCACAGATACGCAGTATTTT. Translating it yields CASAVGQGRTDTQYF.

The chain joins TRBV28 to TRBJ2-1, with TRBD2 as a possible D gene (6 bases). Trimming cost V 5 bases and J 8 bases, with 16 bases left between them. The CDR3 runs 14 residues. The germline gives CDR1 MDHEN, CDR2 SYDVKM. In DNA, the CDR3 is TGTGCCAGCAGTATCCCGGGACTCCACGATGAGCAGTTCTTC. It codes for CASSIPGLHDEQFF.

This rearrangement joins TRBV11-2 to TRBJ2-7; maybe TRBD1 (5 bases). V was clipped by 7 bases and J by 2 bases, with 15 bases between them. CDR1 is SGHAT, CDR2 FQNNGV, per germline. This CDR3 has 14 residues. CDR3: CASNEQPQAYEQYF. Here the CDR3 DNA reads TGTGCCAGCAATGAGCAACCACAGGCCTACGAGCAGTACTTC.